The 9 T cell receptor beta chains reported below all come from one sample, sequenced in a study of T cells after yellow fever vaccination. Using its own MiXCR run on the 5' RACE reads, TCRdb lists one record per CDR3 protein. The table lists 400,000 or so distinct CDR3 sequences, 11% of them singletons. The specimen was PBMCs, collected on the day of the first yellow fever vaccination. The receptor set was obtained from a man aged 18 to 35 who received the YFV17D yellow fever vaccine.

The chain combines TRBV10-3 with TRBJ2-2; D is undetermined. Trimming removed 4 bases at V and 2 bases at J, with 5 bases between. The CDR3 loop spans 13 amino acids. Germline loops: CDR1 ENHRY, CDR2 SYGVKD. The CDR3 DNA sequence: TGTGCCATCAGTGCTTCTAACACCGGGGAGCTGTTTTTT. Its translation: CAISASNTGELFF.

The chain links TRBV5-5 to TRBJ2-7, with D maybe TRBD2 (6 bases). This CDR3 comprises 13 residues. The germline V gene encodes CDR1 SGHKS and CDR2 YYEKEE (reference sequence). CDR3 loop: CAISLRRGDEQYV. The CDR3 region has the DNA TGTGCCATCAGCCTCAGGCGGGGTGACGAGCAGTACGTC.

CDR3 DNA sequence: TGTGCCACCCGAAAGGGGGTGAACACTGAAGCTTTCTTT. As protein: CATRKGVNTEAFF. The J gene is TRBJ1-1, the V gene TRBV28, with D possibly being TRBD1 (6 bases). V lost 10 bases and J 0 bases, leaving 12 bases between the germline ends. The CDR3 has 13 amino acids. Germline-derived CDR1 and CDR2 are MDHEN and SYDVKM. Full variable domain (rest looked up from reference TRBV28 and TRBJ1-1): DVKVTQSSRYLVKRTGEKVFLECVQDMDHENMFWYRQDPGLGLRLIYFSYDVKMKEKGDIPEGYSVSREKKERFSLILESASTNQTSMYLCATRKGVNTEAFFGQGTRLTVV.

The sample holds a few counts of this clonotype. The V and J genes are TRBV5-8 and TRBJ2-7; D not certain. The CDR3 has 14 amino acids. The germline gives CDR1 SGHTS, CDR2 YDEGEE. V was shortened by 0 bases and J by 1 base, with 8 bases between the two germline ends. CDR3 nucleotides: TGTGCCAGCAGCTTGGGGCCCCGATCCTACGAGCAGTACTTC. As protein: CASSLGPRSYEQYF.

This clonotype appeared a few times. The CDR3 is CASSLALDREQYF. Written as DNA, the CDR3 is TGTGCCAGCAGCTTAGCCCTGGACAGGGAGCAGTACTTC. The J gene is TRBJ2-7, the V gene TRBV7-2; TRBD1 matches 7 bases. Germline CDR1 is SGHTA and CDR2 is FQGNSA. The V and J ends lost 0 bases and 7 bases, in that order; junction bases with no gene match: 3. The CDR3 covers 13 residues.

This clonotype was observed at least ten times. The chain carries TRBV28 and TRBJ2-2, with D possibly being TRBD2 (7 bases). Per germline, CDR1 MDHEN and CDR2 SYDVKM. Trimming took 5 bases from V and 1 from J, leaving 20 bases between them. CDR3 size: 18 residues. The CDR3 DNA follows: TGTGCCAGCAGTCCGCAAGGGGGGCGGGGGATGAACACCGGGGAGCTGTTTTTT. Translating gives CASSPQGGRGMNTGELFF. Looking up the rest from reference TRBV28 and TRBJ2-2 gives the full variable domain: DVKVTQSSRYLVKRTGEKVFLECVQDMDHENMFWYRQDPGLGLRLIYFSYDVKMKEKGDIPEGYSVSREKKERFSLILESASTNQTSMYLCASSPQGGRGMNTGELFFGEGSRLTVL.

This clonotype was detected only a few times. The chain combines TRBV20-1 with TRBJ2-7, with D possibly being TRBD1 (6 bases). Germline values: CDR1 DFQATT, CDR2 SNEGSKA (reference sequence). Between the trimmed V and J ends, which lost 6 bases and 3 bases, there was a span of 15 bases. The CDR3 extends over 13 amino acids. CDR3 sequence (DNA): TGCAGTGCGCTCCGGGACACGGACTACGAGCAGTACTTC. Amino acid sequence: CSALRDTDYEQYF.

The chain joins TRBV7-2 to TRBJ2-3, with 8 bases that match TRBD2. Germline CDR1 reads SGHTA; CDR2 reads FQGNSA. The junction had 5 bases not matched to a gene; V was cut back by 5 bases and J by 7 bases. The CDR3 extends over 13 amino acids. CDR3 in amino acids: CASSRGGVNTQYF. The CDR3 DNA is TGTGCCAGCAGCCGGGGGGGCGTTAATACGCAGTATTTT. The complete variable domain, with remaining parts taken from reference TRBV7-2 and TRBJ2-3, reads GAGVSQSPSNKVTEKGKDVELRCDPISGHTALYWYRQSLGQGLEFLIYFQGNSAPDKSGLPSDRFSAERTGGSVSTLTIQRTQQEDSAVYLCASSRGGVNTQYFGPGTRLTVL.

V is TRBV2 and J is TRBJ1-2; D gene unclear. The length of the CDR3 is 12 residues. The germline CDR1 and CDR2 sequences are SNHLY and FYNNEI. V shed 3 bases and J shed 5 bases, with 7 bases lying between them. CDR3 in amino acids: CASSDVVYGYTF. CDR3 DNA sequence: TGTGCCAGCAGTGATGTTGTATATGGCTACACCTTC. Full variable domain (remainder filled in from reference TRBV2 and TRBJ1-2): EPEVTQTPSHQVTQMGQEVILRCVPISNHLYFYWYRQILGQKVEFLVSFYNNEISEKSEIFDDQFSVERPDGSNFTLKIRSTKLEDSAMYFCASSDVVYGYTFGSGTRLTVV.